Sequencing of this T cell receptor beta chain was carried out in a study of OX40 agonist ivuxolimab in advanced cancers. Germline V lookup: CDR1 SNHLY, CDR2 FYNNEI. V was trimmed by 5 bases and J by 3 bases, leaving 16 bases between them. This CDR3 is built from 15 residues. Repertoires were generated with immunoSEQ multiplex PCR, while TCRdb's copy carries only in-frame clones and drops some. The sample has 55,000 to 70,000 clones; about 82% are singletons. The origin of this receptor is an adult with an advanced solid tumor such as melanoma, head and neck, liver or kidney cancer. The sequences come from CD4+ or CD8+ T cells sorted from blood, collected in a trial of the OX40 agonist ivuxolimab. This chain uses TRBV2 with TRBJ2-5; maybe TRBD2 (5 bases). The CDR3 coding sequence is TGTGCCAGCAGTCCCCTGCTAGCACAAAAAGAGACCCAGTACTTC. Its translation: CASSPLLAQKETQYF.